This T cell receptor beta chain was observed in a study of cytomegalovirus exposure and HLA in healthy donors. Study as a whole: Genetic ancestry analysis placed around four fifths of the 300 to 500 donors that were genotyped in the Caucasian-associated cluster.

Overall study findings and caveats: Cytomegalovirus status was reportedly diagnosed by the classifier with high sensitivity and specificity.

60 Vbeta and 13 Jbeta primers were used in PCR. Some clones are missing from TCRdb's copy, which holds only in-frame ones; the method was immunoSEQ multiplex PCR. This sample carries 100,000 to 150,000 clones, 82% of them seen once, and the ten largest clones take less than 10%. This CDR3 region has 15 residues. The V gene lost 0 bases and the J gene lost 4 bases, with 11 bases spanning the gap. CDR1 is SGHRS and CDR2 is YFSETQ in the germline V gene. Only a few counts were recorded for this clone. Its antigen is still unknown. The J gene is TRBJ1-3, the V gene TRBV5-1; D perhaps matches TRBD1 (6 bases). The sequencing input was PBMCs. The clonotype originates from a woman aged 45-65 years in good health and CMV-seropositive. The CDR3 sequence is CASSLAQGRGNTIYF. CDR3 DNA sequence: TGCGCCAGCAGCTTGGCCCAGGGGAGAGGAAACACCATATATTTT. The variable domain in full, completed from reference TRBV5-1 and TRBJ1-3, reads KAGVTQTPRYLIKTRGQQVTLSCSPISGHRSVSWYQQTPGQGLQFLFEYFSETQRNKGNFPGRFSGRQFSNSRSEMNVSTLELGDSALYLCASSLAQGRGNTIYFGEGSWLTVV.